The 28 T cell receptor beta chains reported below all come from one sample, sequenced in a study of T-cell memory formation after mild COVID-19. In TCRdb, the 5' RACE reads were re-called with MiXCR into one record per CDR3 protein. The data show about 110,000 distinct CDR3 sequences, roughly 12% seen once. Material: PBMCs or a T cell subset sorted from them (not recorded which). Receptor source: an adult woman who had mild COVID-19 (a few samples of this study predate the infection). Cell type and time point are not known.

The V gene is TRBV7-2, the J gene TRBJ1-1; possible D gene TRBD1, 5 bases. This CDR3 has 15 amino acids. Trimming took 3 bases from V and 4 from J, leaving 15 bases between them. Germline V CDR1 and CDR2: SGHTA, FQGNSA. This chain's CDR3 is CASSFAGGQGTEAFF. The CDR3 nucleotides are TGTGCCAGCAGCTTCGCTGGAGGACAAGGCACTGAAGCTTTCTTT.

This clonotype was seen a few times. The V gene is TRBV4-1, the J gene TRBJ2-5; perhaps TRBD2 as D (6 bases). Trimming removed 0 bases at V and 3 bases at J, with 8 bases between. The V gene's germline CDR1 is MGHRA and CDR2 YSYEKL. The CDR3 is 14 amino acids. The CDR3 loop reads CASSQDGTEETQYF. CDR3 in DNA: TGCGCCAGCAGCCAAGATGGGACTGAAGAGACCCAGTACTTC.

There are many counts of this clonotype. The rearrangement joins TRBV3-1 to TRBJ2-5, with D perhaps matching TRBD1 (5 bases). V was pared by 2 bases and J by 1 base, with 8 bases between. Germline CDR1 is LGHDT and CDR2 is YNNKEL (reference sequence). The CDR3 is made up of 14 amino acids. The CDR3 DNA follows: TGTGCCAGCAGCCAAAGGACACCCCAAGAGACCCAGTACTTC. The encoded protein is CASSQRTPQETQYF.

This clonotype was seen only a few times. J is TRBJ1-1 and V is TRBV6-5, with 7 bases fitting TRBD1. Germline CDR1 is MNHEY and CDR2 is SVGAGI. CDR3 length: 18 residues. Trimming removed 7 bases from V and 6 bases from J; junction bases left unmatched: 23. CDR3 DNA sequence: TGTGCCAGCAAACGAAAGTTCCGGGACAGCCTAGGTTTGGCTGAAGCTTTCTTT. Translation: CASKRKFRDSLGLAEAFF.

The V call is TRBV2, the J call TRBJ2-7; a weak D match, TRBD2 (6 bases). Deletions cut 2 bases from V and 0 bases from J, with 11 bases between. The CDR3 length is 15 residues. Per the germline V gene, CDR1 is SNHLY and CDR2 is FYNNEI. CDR3 in amino acids: CASSESPGSSYEQYF. Here the CDR3 DNA reads TGTGCCAGCAGTGAAAGCCCCGGGAGCTCCTACGAGCAGTACTTC.

This clonotype was detected a few times. V is TRBV4-1 and J is TRBJ2-3; possible D gene TRBD1, 6 bases. This CDR3 contains 16 residues. Germline assignment: CDR1 MGHRA and CDR2 YSYEKL. V lost 4 bases to trimming and J lost 0 bases, with 14 bases between them. The CDR3 sequence is CASSLAGTSSTDTQYF. The CDR3, as DNA: TGCGCCAGCAGCCTGGCCGGGACAAGTAGCACAGATACGCAGTATTTT.

This chain joins TRBV29-1 and TRBJ1-2, with 7 bases identical to TRBD1. The CDR3 has 13 residues. V trimming: 7 bases; J trimming: 3 bases; junction bases outside the gene matches: 8. The germline CDR1 and CDR2 sequences are SQVTM and ANQGSEA. The chain's CDR3 is CSGRGGRDYGYTF. The CDR3 bases are TGCAGCGGCAGAGGGGGCCGAGACTATGGCTACACCTTC.

This clonotype occurred a few times. The rearrangement joins TRBV6-6 to TRBJ2-7; 12 bases fit TRBD2. The CDR3 has 16 amino acids. Per germline, CDR1 MNHNY and CDR2 SVGAGI (reference sequence). With 4 bases clipped from V and 6 bases from J, the junction kept 10 bases outside the gene matches. This CDR3 is CASSSSGGAVSLEQYF. Here the CDR3 DNA reads TGTGCCAGCAGTTCTAGCGGGGGGGCCGTCTCTCTCGAGCAGTACTTC.

The rearrangement links TRBV4-1 to TRBJ1-1, with D hard to call. The germline V gene has CDR1 MGHRA and CDR2 YSYEKL. With 6 bases removed from V and 1 base from J, the gap between germline ends came to 12 bases. The CDR3 is 14 residues long. CDR3 bases: TGCGCCAGCAGTGCCCCAGCGACGAACACTGAAGCTTTCTTT. Its protein product is CASSAPATNTEAFF.

The table lists this clonotype with a few counts. This chain connects TRBV20-1 to TRBJ1-1; a possible D gene is TRBD1 (5 bases). The ends were cut back, 1 base at V and 5 bases at J, with 17 bases in the middle. The CDR3 is made up of 15 amino acids. Germline V gene lookup returns CDR1 DFQATT and CDR2 SNEGSKA (reference sequence). For the CDR3, the DNA is TGCAGTGCTAGAGCTCTAGGACACGGAGGGACTGAAGCTTTCTTT. It encodes CSARALGHGGTEAFF.

The chain recombines TRBV7-9 with TRBJ1-1; D is possibly TRBD1 (6 bases). Trimming pared 4 bases from V and 3 bases from J, leaving 15 bases between. The germline V gene encodes CDR1 SEHNR and CDR2 FQNEAQ (reference sequence). The CDR3 loop spans 15 amino acids. The CDR3 is CASSSRQAEYTEAFF. The CDR3 nucleotides read TGTGCCAGCAGCTCGCGACAGGCGGAATACACTGAAGCTTTCTTT.

The V gene is TRBV19, the J gene TRBJ2-1; the match to TRBD2 covers 9 bases. The CDR3 is 15 residues long. V was clipped by 3 bases and J by 2 bases; unmatched bases: 2. The V gene's germline CDR1 is LNHDA and CDR2 SQIVND (reference sequence). In nucleotides, the CDR3 is TGTGCCAGTAGTATGGGGACTAGCACCTACAATGAGCAGTTCTTC. Translated: CASSMGTSTYNEQFF. The complete variable domain, with remaining parts taken from reference TRBV19 and TRBJ2-1, reads DGGITQSPKYLFRKEGQNVTLSCEQNLNHDAMYWYRQDPGQGLRLIYYSQIVNDFQKGDIAEGYSVSREKKESFPLTVTSAQKNPTAFYLCASSMGTSTYNEQFFGPGTRLTVL.

This clonotype was seen only a few times. The chain carries TRBV3-1 and TRBJ2-7; 10 bases map to TRBD1. The germline gives CDR1 LGHDT, CDR2 YNNKEL (reference sequence). Trimming removed 4 bases from V and 5 bases from J; junction bases left unmatched: 8. The CDR3 consists of 15 residues. The CDR3 DNA follows: TGTGCCAGCAGCCTTACCGACAGGGGGCTCGACGAGCAGTACTTC. Protein: CASSLTDRGLDEQYF.

There are a few counts of this clonotype. V gene TRBV28 combines with J gene TRBJ2-2; 10 bases agree with TRBD2. From germline, CDR1 is MDHEN and CDR2 SYDVKM. Unmatched junction bases numbered 2, after V lost 1 base and J lost 3 bases. CDR3 length equals 16 residues. The CDR3 DNA sequence: TGTGCCAGCAGTTTATTCGGGACTAGCGACACCGGGGAGCTGTTTTTT. This encodes CASSLFGTSDTGELFF. Supplemented by reference TRBV28 and TRBJ2-2, the full variable domain reads DVKVTQSSRYLVKRTGEKVFLECVQDMDHENMFWYRQDPGLGLRLIYFSYDVKMKEKGDIPEGYSVSREKKERFSLILESASTNQTSMYLCASSLFGTSDTGELFFGEGSRLTVL.

This chain connects TRBV9 to TRBJ2-7; 8 bases are a match to TRBD2. This CDR3 region has 16 residues. The germline gives CDR1 SGDLS, CDR2 YYNGEE. V gave up 4 bases and J gave up 0 bases; unmatched junction bases: 9. CDR3 region: CASSTREGESSYEQYF. CDR3 DNA: TGTGCCAGCAGCACCCGGGAGGGGGAGAGCTCCTACGAGCAGTACTTC.

This clonotype was seen a handful of times. The gene calls are TRBV4-1 and TRBJ2-1; a possible D gene is TRBD1 (6 bases). V lost 5 bases and J lost 9, with 20 bases in between. The length of the CDR3 is 15 residues. Germline values: CDR1 MGHRA, CDR2 YSYEKL. The CDR3 here is CASSWDMVDSGEQFF. In DNA form, the CDR3 reads TGCGCCAGCAGCTGGGACATGGTTGATTCGGGTGAGCAGTTCTTC.

This clonotype was picked up a small number of times. This chain connects TRBV12-3 or TRBV12-4 to TRBJ2-3; D uncertain. The CDR3 loop spans 13 amino acids. Trimming cost V 6 bases and J 2 bases, with 9 bases left between them. The CDR3 reads CASSDSDTDTQYF. As DNA, the CDR3 is TGTGCCAGCAGCGACTCCGACACAGATACGCAGTATTTT.

This clonotype was seen a few times. V gene TRBV24-1 combines with J gene TRBJ2-1, with 7 positions matching TRBD2. V shed 3 bases, J shed 7 bases, and the junction held 11 bases outside the gene matches. The CDR3 has 16 amino acids. Germline V gene lookup returns CDR1 KGHDR and CDR2 SFDVKD. The CDR3 sequence: CATSDGGRVSLNEQFF. The DNA of the CDR3 is TGTGCCACCAGTGATGGGGGGAGGGTGTCGCTGAATGAGCAGTTCTTC.

The V gene is TRBV5-5, the J gene TRBJ2-1; 11 nucleotides agree with TRBD1. Germline loops: CDR1 SGHKS, CDR2 YYEKEE (reference sequence). The V and J ends lost 4 bases and 5 bases, in that order; junction bases with no gene match: 5. The CDR3 extends over 15 amino acids. In DNA, the CDR3 is TGTGCCAGCAGCAAGGACAGGGGGCGCCACAATGAGCAGTTCTTC. Translated, it gives CASSKDRGRHNEQFF.

The chain recombines TRBV5-1 with TRBJ2-6; TRBD1 agrees at 12 bases. V shed 4 bases and J 4 bases; nucleotides not matched to a gene: 6. Germline V gene data show CDR1 as SGHRS and CDR2 as YFSETQ. The CDR3 consists of 17 residues. The CDR3 nucleotides read TGCGCCAGCAGCGGAGGGGACAGGGGGCCAGGGGCCAACGTCCTGACTTTC. The encoded protein is CASSGGDRGPGANVLTF.

V usage is TRBV9 and J usage is TRBJ2-1; no clear D. Trimming took off 3 bases at V and 5 bases at J, with 3 bases between the two ends. The germline V gene has CDR1 SGDLS and CDR2 YYNGEE. The CDR3 is made up of 11 amino acids. The CDR3 here is CASSADNEQFF. The CDR3, as DNA: TGTGCCAGCAGCGCGGACAATGAGCAGTTCTTC.

The rearrangement links TRBV11-3 to TRBJ2-2; 9 bases match TRBD1. The CDR3 contains 18 residues. From germline, CDR1 is SGHNT and CDR2 YENEEA. V was clipped by 6 bases and J by 1 base; unmatched bases: 12. The CDR3 sequence: CASRPRDRATGNTGELFF. CDR3 bases: TGTGCCAGCAGGCCCCGGGACAGGGCCACCGGGAACACCGGGGAGCTGTTTTTT.

The J gene is TRBJ1-4, the V gene TRBV23-1, with no clear D. TRBV23-1 carries the ORF label, with uncertain function. Trimming cost V 2 bases and J 7 bases, with 14 bases left between them. This CDR3 is built from 15 residues. The CDR3 region is CASSQGKRVVEKLFF. CDR3 DNA: TGCGCCAGCAGTCAAGGGAAGAGGGTCGTTGAAAAACTGTTTTTT.

The table lists this clonotype with a few counts. V and J are TRBV6-5 and TRBJ2-1; D remains unclear. CDR1 and CDR2 (germline): MNHEY, SVGAGI. The V gene lost 7 bases and the J gene lost 0 bases, with 13 bases spanning the gap. This CDR3 comprises 15 residues. The CDR3 DNA reads TGTGCCAGCAACCAAGGGATAAACTCCTACAATGAGCAGTTCTTC. This translates into CASNQGINSYNEQFF.

V is TRBV27 and J is TRBJ1-4; possibly TRBD1 for D (5 bases). V was clipped by 6 bases and J by 5 bases, with 16 bases between them. The germline CDR1 and CDR2 sequences are MNHEY and SMNVEV (reference sequence). The CDR3 runs to 15 residues. This CDR3 is CASRRGKDFNEKLFF. The DNA of the CDR3 is TGTGCCAGCAGGCGGGGGAAGGACTTCAATGAAAAACTGTTTTTT. Together with reference TRBV27 and TRBJ1-4, the CDR3 gives the full variable domain: EAQVTQNPRYLITVTGKKLTVTCSQNMNHEYMSWYRQDPGLGLRQIYYSMNVEVTDKGDVPEGYKVSRKEKRNFPLILESPSPNQTSLYFCASRRGKDFNEKLFFGSGTQLSVL.

This chain joins TRBV4-1 and TRBJ2-7; the D is unclear. V gave up 6 bases and J gave up 0 bases, with 9 bases separating them. Per germline, CDR1 MGHRA and CDR2 YSYEKL. The CDR3 totals 13 residues. The CDR3 is CASSTTSSYEQYF. The CDR3 DNA reads TGCGCCAGCAGTACCACGAGCTCCTACGAGCAGTACTTC.

This clonotype was seen a few times. The chain employs TRBV24-1 and TRBJ2-1; no clear D. V lost 2 bases and J 0 bases, leaving 4 bases between the germline ends. CDR1 and CDR2 from the germline V gene are KGHDR and SFDVKD. The CDR3 has 14 residues. CDR3 nucleotide sequence: TGTGCCACCAGTGATTCGGGCTCCTACAATGAGCAGTTCTTC. This encodes CATSDSGSYNEQFF.

This clonotype was counted a few times. The V call is TRBV5-1, the J call TRBJ2-7; 7 bases are shared with TRBD2. CDR1 is SGHRS, CDR2 YFSETQ, per germline. CDR3 size: 14 residues. V shed 5 bases and J 2 bases; nucleotides not matched to a gene: 7. CDR3 sequence: CASRGGRDPYEQYF. In nucleotides, the CDR3 is TGCGCCAGCAGGGGAGGGCGGGATCCCTACGAGCAGTACTTC.